This T cell receptor (beta chain) was captured by sequencing in a study of untreated major depressive disorder. Controls lacked current or lifetime mood disorder and scored 5 or less on depressive symptoms. No major medical conditions, Axis I/II comorbidities, regular medication, or illicit drugs. From thawed PBMCs, CD4+ T cells were purified by negative selection. Repertoires were generated with immunoSEQ multiplex PCR, while TCRdb's copy carries only in-frame clones and drops some. The sample carries about 21,000 clones, 89% recorded once. Input material: CD4+ T cells from PBMCs. The receptor was derived from a middle-aged woman in good health.

Here the CDR3 reads CASSYMGTGGEKLFF. CDR3 nucleotide sequence: TGTGCCAGCAGTTACATGGGGACAGGGGGTGAAAAACTGTTTTTT. The chain is built from TRBV6-6 and TRBJ1-4; 11 nucleotides agree with TRBD1. Losses at the gene ends were 2 bases for V and 7 bases for J; bases not matched to a gene: 3. The CDR3 is made up of 15 amino acids. Germline loops: CDR1 MNHNY, CDR2 SVGAGI (reference sequence).